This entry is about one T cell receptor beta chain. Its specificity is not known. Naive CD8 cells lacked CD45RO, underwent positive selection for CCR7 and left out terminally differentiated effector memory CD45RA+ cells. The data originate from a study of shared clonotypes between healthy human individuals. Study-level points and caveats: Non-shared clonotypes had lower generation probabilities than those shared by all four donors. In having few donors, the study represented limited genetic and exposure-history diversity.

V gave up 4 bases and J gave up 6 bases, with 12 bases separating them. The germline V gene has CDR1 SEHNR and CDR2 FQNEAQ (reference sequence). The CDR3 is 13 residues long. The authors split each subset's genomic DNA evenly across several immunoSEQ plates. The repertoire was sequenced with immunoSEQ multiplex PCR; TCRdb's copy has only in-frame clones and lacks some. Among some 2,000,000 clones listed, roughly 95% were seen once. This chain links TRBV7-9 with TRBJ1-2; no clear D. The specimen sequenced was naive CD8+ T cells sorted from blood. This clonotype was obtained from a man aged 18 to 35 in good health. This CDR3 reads CASSSPLGNGYTF. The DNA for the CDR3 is TGTGCCAGCAGCTCCCCTTTGGGAAATGGCTACACCTTC.